This T cell receptor beta chain was sequenced for a study of T cell changes during pregnancy in multiple sclerosis. The CDR3 is 14 residues long. V was clipped by 1 base and J by 3 bases, with 9 bases between them. Germline-derived CDR1 and CDR2 are LNHDA and SQIVND (reference sequence). Clones were sequenced by immunoSEQ multiplex PCR, and TCRdb holds only the in-frame ones, with some missing. Of about 28,000 clones in the sample, roughly nine tenths were seen once. Here the sequenced sample was CD4+ T cells from peripheral blood mononuclear cells, taken in the second trimester of pregnancy. The clonotype originates from a female donor with multiple sclerosis, enrolled in a pregnancy study. The J gene is TRBJ2-5, the V gene TRBV19, with D perhaps TRBD2 (6 bases). The CDR3 nucleotides read TGTGCCAGTAGTATAGCATTAGCGGAAGAGACCCAGTACTTC. Amino acids: CASSIALAEETQYF.